The 16 T cell receptor beta chains given below trace back to one sample, sequenced in a study of cytomegalovirus exposure and HLA in healthy donors (dated by TCRdb to the late 2010s). Libraries were constructed by the immunoSEQ multiplex PCR assay. A mixture of 60 forward primers for TCR Vbeta segments and 13 reverse primers for TCR Jbeta segments was used in the multiplex PCR. Held by TCRdb, this immuneACCESS table contains in-frame sequences only and omits some clones. Under half of the omission traces to an unresolved V gene where checked; the cause of the rest is unknown. This sample is represented by about 190,000 clones; around 67% of them were singletons. The top ten constitute approximately 3% of the sample. The sequenced sample was PBMCs. The origin of the receptors is a woman in her thirties in good health and CMV-seropositive.

This chain connects TRBV13 to TRBJ1-6; D not certain. V was cut by 5 bases and J by 9 bases, with 14 bases left in between. From germline, CDR1 is PRHDT and CDR2 FYEKMQ (reference sequence). This CDR3 has 14 amino acids. CDR3: CASSRRGSSSPLHF. The CDR3 DNA is TGTGCCAGCAGCCGGCGGGGTAGTAGTTCACCCCTCCACTTT.

The J gene is TRBJ2-3, the V gene TRBV9; no clear D. The CDR3 loop spans 12 amino acids. Trimming pared 5 bases from V and 3 bases from J, leaving 7 bases between. The germline gives CDR1 SGDLS, CDR2 YYNGEE. CDR3 bases: TGTGCCAGCAGTCTAGAGACAGATACGCAGTATTTT. It translates to CASSLETDTQYF.

V gene TRBV27 combines with J gene TRBJ1-5; unclear D gene. V dropped 5 bases and J dropped 3 bases, with 11 bases sitting between them. The CDR3 totals 14 residues. Germline CDR1 and CDR2: MNHEY and SMNVEV (reference sequence). CDR3 sequence: CASSVRHTNQPQHF. In DNA, the CDR3 is TGTGCCAGCAGTGTACGACACACCAATCAGCCCCAGCATTTT.

The chain couples TRBV5-4 to TRBJ2-3; TRBD2 aligns across 9 bases. CDR3 length: 15 residues. The V segment lost 3 bases and the J segment 1 base; nucleotides outside the gene matches: 3. Germline V CDR1 and CDR2: SGHNT, YYREEE (reference sequence). CDR3 sequence (DNA): TGTGCCAGCAGCTCTGCGGGAGGGCGCACAGATACGCAGTATTTT. Its protein is CASSSAGGRTDTQYF. Drawing the rest from reference TRBV5-4 and TRBJ2-3, the complete variable domain is ETGVTQSPTHLIKTRGQQVTLRCSSQSGHNTVSWYQQALGQGPQFIFQYYREEENGRGNFPPRFSGLQFPNYSSELNVNALELDDSALYLCASSSAGGRTDTQYFGPGTRLTVL.

This clone was found a few times. The chain links TRBV6-1 to TRBJ1-1; D gene unclear. CDR1 is MNHNS, CDR2 SASEGT, per germline. CDR3 size: 13 residues. Trimming took 0 bases from V and 8 from J, leaving 10 bases between them. CDR3 protein: CASSEARAVEAFF. For the CDR3, the DNA is TGTGCCAGCAGTGAAGCGAGGGCGGTAGAAGCTTTCTTT.

This chain's CDR3 is CSVPRGLEQYF. The DNA of the CDR3 is TGCAGTGTCCCCAGAGGGTTAGAGCAGTACTTC. V and J are TRBV20-1 and TRBJ2-7, with D perhaps TRBD2 (5 bases). The V gene's germline CDR1 is DFQATT and CDR2 SNEGSKA (reference sequence). This CDR3 is 11 amino acids long. Trimming took off 7 bases at V and 7 bases at J, with 14 bases between the two ends.

The rearrangement joins TRBV11-2 to TRBJ2-7, with D perhaps TRBD2 (6 bases). This CDR3 contains 15 residues. V lost 1 base and J lost 6, with 16 bases in between. Germline lookup yields CDR1 SGHAT and CDR2 FQNNGV. The CDR3 coding sequence is TGTGCCAGCAGCTTAGGGGGCGGGGTCCGGGGCGAGCAGTACTTC. This codes for CASSLGGGVRGEQYF. The variable domain in full, completed from reference TRBV11-2 and TRBJ2-7, reads EAGVAQSPRYKIIEKRQSVAFWCNPISGHATLYWYQQILGQGPKLLIQFQNNGVVDDSQLPKDRFSAERLKGVDSTLKIQPAKLEDSAVYLCASSLGGGVRGEQYFGPGTRLTVT.

The chain joins TRBV5-1 to TRBJ1-2; 7 bases map to TRBD1. V trimming: 0 bases; J trimming: 5 bases; junction bases outside the gene matches: 4. Germline loops: CDR1 SGHRS, CDR2 YFSETQ. CDR3 length: 14 residues. The CDR3 sequence: CASSLDRGGYGYTF. Written as DNA, the CDR3 is TGCGCCAGCAGCTTGGACAGGGGCGGATATGGCTACACCTTC.

This chain joins TRBV10-3 and TRBJ2-3; TRBD1 is a possible D gene (6 bases). Looked up from germline, CDR1 is ENHRY and CDR2 is SYGVKD. With 8 bases removed from V and 2 bases from J, the gap between germline ends came to 14 bases. CDR3 length: 14 amino acids. CDR3 region: CAIAPPGATDTQYF. The CDR3 nucleotides read TGTGCCATCGCGCCGCCAGGGGCCACAGATACGCAGTATTTT.

This chain joins TRBV20-1 and TRBJ2-5; D is unresolved. The CDR3 covers 11 residues. V was trimmed by 6 bases and J by 5 bases, leaving 10 bases between them. In germline, CDR1 is DFQATT, CDR2 SNEGSKA (reference sequence). In DNA form, the CDR3 reads TGCAGTGCACCTAATCGGGAGACCCAGTACTTC. Translation: CSAPNRETQYF.

For this clone: Additional DNA sequences in this sample encode the identical CDR3. J is TRBJ2-7 and V is TRBV9, with 10 bases aligning to TRBD1. The CDR3 totals 14 residues. Germline CDR1 is SGDLS and CDR2 is YYNGEE. V lost 2 bases to trimming and J lost 4 bases; unmatched junction nucleotides: 3. CDR3 in amino acids: CASSVGTGAYEQYF. The DNA of the CDR3 is TGTGCCAGCAGCGTGGGGACAGGGGCTTACGAGCAGTACTTC. Full variable domain (outside the CDR3, taken from reference TRBV9 and TRBJ2-7): DSGVTQTPKHLITATGQRVTLRCSPRSGDLSVYWYQQSLDQGLQFLIQYYNGEERAKGNILERFSAQQFPDLHSELNLSSLELGDSALYFCASSVGTGAYEQYFGPGTRLTVT.

This clone has just a few counts. This chain joins TRBV10-3 and TRBJ2-1; TRBD2 aligns across 9 bases. After removal of 6 bases from V and 4 bases from J, the junction contained 10 bases not matched to a gene. CDR3 length: 16 residues. Germline CDR1 reads ENHRY; CDR2 reads SYGVKD. The CDR3 coding sequence is TGTGCCATCAGGGGGACTAGCCAAAGTGTATACAATGAGCAGTTCTTC. Amino acid sequence: CAIRGTSQSVYNEQFF.

The chain links TRBV18 to TRBJ2-5, with 7 bases fitting TRBD1. Germline lookup yields CDR1 KGHSH and CDR2 LQKENI. The V gene end was trimmed by 3 bases and the J gene end by 5 bases; junction bases not matched to a gene: 6. The CDR3 runs to 14 residues. CDR3 DNA sequence: TGTGCCAGCTCACCCAGCTCAGGGGGTGAGACCCAGTACTTC. Translated, it gives CASSPSSGGETQYF.

V usage is TRBV2 and J usage is TRBJ2-5; 10 nucleotides agree with TRBD1. CDR1 is SNHLY, CDR2 FYNNEI, per germline. The CDR3 runs to 14 residues. With V trimmed by 7 bases and J by 4 bases, 6 bases remained unmatched. The CDR3 protein is CASTPDRGRETQYF. CDR3 coding DNA: TGTGCCAGCACTCCCGACAGGGGGCGAGAGACCCAGTACTTC.

The chain is built from TRBV6-4 and TRBJ2-1; 7 bases are shared with TRBD1. CDR1 and CDR2 (germline): MRHNA, SNTAGT. The CDR3 sequence is 12 residues long. The V segment lost 4 bases and the J segment 12 bases; nucleotides outside the gene matches: 6. DNA for the CDR3: TGTGCCAGCAGTGGATGGACAGGCGGGCAGTTCTTC. This sequence encodes CASSGWTGGQFF.

The rearrangement uses TRBV5-1 and TRBJ2-2; D not certain. V was trimmed by 0 bases and J by 6 bases, leaving 15 bases between them. Germline CDR1 and CDR2: SGHRS and YFSETQ. The CDR3 covers 16 residues. The CDR3 protein is CASSLDLASVAGELFF. CDR3 nucleotide sequence: TGCGCCAGCAGCTTGGATTTGGCGAGCGTGGCCGGGGAGCTGTTTTTT. Based on the CDR3 plus reference TRBV5-1 and TRBJ2-2, the full variable domain is KAGVTQTPRYLIKTRGQQVTLSCSPISGHRSVSWYQQTPGQGLQFLFEYFSETQRNKGNFPGRFSGRQFSNSRSEMNVSTLELGDSALYLCASSLDLASVAGELFFGEGSRLTVL.